What follows is one T cell receptor beta chain and its context. Its antigen is unknown. The sample is drawn from a study of cytomegalovirus exposure and HLA in healthy donors. Study-level information: An analysis done earlier identified almost 120 million unique TCR beta sequences from about 180 million T cells. General study results and limits: A likely sequencing artifact accounted for one observed cluster of highly shared sequence variants. Many donors carried some public TCRs, although rarity characterized most TCR sequences. Most CMV-associated TCR beta chains were later found to appear HLA-restricted.

The primer mix had 60 Vbeta and 13 Jbeta primers. Here immunoSEQ multiplex PCR was the method, and the copy in TCRdb shows in-frame clones only, minus some. Of around 150,000 clones in the sample, roughly four fifths were seen once. Germline V gene lookup returns CDR1 MDHEN and CDR2 SYDVKM. This CDR3 has 13 amino acids. V dropped 1 base and J dropped 8; count of bases not matched to a gene: 4. The receptor comes from a man between 50 and 59 years old in good health and CMV-seropositive. V gene TRBV28 combines with J gene TRBJ1-2; TRBD1 aligns across 7 bases. Sequencing was done on a sample of PBMCs. The CDR3 DNA reads TGTGCCAGCAGTTTATCAGGGGGGAGGGGCTACACCTTC. Its protein product is CASSLSGGRGYTF.